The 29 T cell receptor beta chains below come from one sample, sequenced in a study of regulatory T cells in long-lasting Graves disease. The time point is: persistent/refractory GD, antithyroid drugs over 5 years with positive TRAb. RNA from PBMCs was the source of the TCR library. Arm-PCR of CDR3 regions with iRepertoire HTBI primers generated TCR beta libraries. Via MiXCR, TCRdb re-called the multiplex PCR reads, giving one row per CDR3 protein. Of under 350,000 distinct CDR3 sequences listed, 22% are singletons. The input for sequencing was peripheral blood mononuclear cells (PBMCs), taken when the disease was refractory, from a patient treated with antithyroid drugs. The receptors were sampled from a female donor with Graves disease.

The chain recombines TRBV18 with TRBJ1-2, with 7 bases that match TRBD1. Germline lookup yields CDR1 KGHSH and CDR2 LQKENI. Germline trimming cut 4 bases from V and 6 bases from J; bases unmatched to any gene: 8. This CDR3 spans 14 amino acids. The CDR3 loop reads CASSLEEGADGYTF. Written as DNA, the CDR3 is TGTGCCAGCTCACTGGAAGAGGGGGCCGATGGCTACACCTTC. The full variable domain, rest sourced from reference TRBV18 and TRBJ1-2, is NAGVMQNPRHLVRRRGQEARLRCSPMKGHSHVYWYRQLPEEGLKFMVYLQKENIIDESGMPKERFSAEFPKEGPSILRIQQVVRGDSAAYFCASSLEEGADGYTFGSGTRLTVV.

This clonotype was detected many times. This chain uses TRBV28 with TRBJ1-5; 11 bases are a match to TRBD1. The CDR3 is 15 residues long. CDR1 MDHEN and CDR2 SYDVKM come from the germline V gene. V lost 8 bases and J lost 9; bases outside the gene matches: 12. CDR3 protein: CASQSRDRGAGPQHF. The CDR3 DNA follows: TGTGCCAGCCAGTCGAGGGACAGGGGGGCAGGGCCCCAGCATTTT.

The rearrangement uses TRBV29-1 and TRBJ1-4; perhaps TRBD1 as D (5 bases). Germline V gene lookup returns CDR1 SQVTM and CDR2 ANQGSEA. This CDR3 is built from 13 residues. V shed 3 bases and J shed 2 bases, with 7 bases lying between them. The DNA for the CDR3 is TGCAGCGTTGATGAGGGGACTAATGAAAAACTGTTTTTT. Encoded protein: CSVDEGTNEKLFF.

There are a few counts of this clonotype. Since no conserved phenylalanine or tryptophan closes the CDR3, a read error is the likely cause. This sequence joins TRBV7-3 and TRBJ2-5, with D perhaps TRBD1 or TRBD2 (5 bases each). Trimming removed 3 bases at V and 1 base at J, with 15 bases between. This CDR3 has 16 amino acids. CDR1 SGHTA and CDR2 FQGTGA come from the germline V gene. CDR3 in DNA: TGTGCCAGCAGCTTGGGACGGACCCCACTCCAAGAGACCCAGTACTCC. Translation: CASSLGRTPLQETQYS.

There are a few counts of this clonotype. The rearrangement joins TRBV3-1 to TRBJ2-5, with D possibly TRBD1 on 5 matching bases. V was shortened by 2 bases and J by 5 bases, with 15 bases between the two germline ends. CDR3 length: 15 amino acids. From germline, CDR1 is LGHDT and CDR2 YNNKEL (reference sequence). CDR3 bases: TGTGCCAGCAGCCAATTTTTCTTTGGGGCGGAGACCCAGTACTTC. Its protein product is CASSQFFFGAETQYF.

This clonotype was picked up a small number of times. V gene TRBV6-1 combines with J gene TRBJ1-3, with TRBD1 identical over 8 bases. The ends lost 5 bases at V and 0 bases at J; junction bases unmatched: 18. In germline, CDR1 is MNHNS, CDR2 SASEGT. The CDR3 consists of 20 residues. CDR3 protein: CASSTQRQGPPRHSGNTIYF. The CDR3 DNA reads TGTGCCAGCAGTACGCAGAGACAGGGGCCGCCACGCCACTCTGGAAACACCATATATTTT.

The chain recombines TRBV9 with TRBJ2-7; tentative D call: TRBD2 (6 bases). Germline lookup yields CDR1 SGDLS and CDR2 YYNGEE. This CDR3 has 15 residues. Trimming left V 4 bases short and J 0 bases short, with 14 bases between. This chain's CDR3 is CASSPRDLPSYEQYF. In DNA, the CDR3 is TGTGCCAGCAGCCCCCGGGACTTACCCTCCTACGAGCAGTACTTC.

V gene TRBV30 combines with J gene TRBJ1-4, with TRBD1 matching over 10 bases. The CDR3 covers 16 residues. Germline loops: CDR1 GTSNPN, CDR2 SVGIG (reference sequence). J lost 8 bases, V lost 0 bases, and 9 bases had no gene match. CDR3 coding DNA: TGTGCCTGGAGTGTAAAGGGGGGACAGGGGAGAGAAAAACTGTTTTTT. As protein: CAWSVKGGQGREKLFF. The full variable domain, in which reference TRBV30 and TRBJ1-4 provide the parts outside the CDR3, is SQTIHQWPATLVQPVGSPLSLECTVEGTSNPNLYWYRQAAGRGLQLLFYSVGIGQISSEVPQNLSASRPQDRQFILSSKKLLLSDSGFYLCAWSVKGGQGREKLFFGSGTQLSVL.

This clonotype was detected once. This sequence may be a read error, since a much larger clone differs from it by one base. DNA of the CDR3: TGTGTCAGCACGGAAGACAGGAAATACTATAGCTACACCTTC. It translates to CVSTEDRKYYSYTF. The rearrangement joins TRBV6-9 to TRBJ1-2, with D possibly TRBD1 on 6 matching bases. CDR3 length: 14 residues. The V gene's germline CDR1 is MNHGY and CDR2 SVAAGI.

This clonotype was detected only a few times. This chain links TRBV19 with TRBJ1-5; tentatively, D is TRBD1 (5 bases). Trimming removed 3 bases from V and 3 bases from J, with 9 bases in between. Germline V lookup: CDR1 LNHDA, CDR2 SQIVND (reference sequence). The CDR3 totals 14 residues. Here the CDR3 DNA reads TGTGCCAGTAGTATCCCGGGACTCAATCAGCCCCAGCATTTT. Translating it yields CASSIPGLNQPQHF.

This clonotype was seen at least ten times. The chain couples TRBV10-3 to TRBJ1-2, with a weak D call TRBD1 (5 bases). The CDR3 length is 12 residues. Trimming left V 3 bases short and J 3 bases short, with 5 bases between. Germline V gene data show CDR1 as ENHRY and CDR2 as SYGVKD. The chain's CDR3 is CAISEQDYGYTF. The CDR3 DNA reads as TGTGCCATCAGTGAACAGGACTATGGCTACACCTTC.

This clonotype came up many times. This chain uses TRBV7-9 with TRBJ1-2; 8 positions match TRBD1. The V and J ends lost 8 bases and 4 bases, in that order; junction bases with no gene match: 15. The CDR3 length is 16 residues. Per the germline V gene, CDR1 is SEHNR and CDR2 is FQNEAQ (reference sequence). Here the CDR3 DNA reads TGTGCCAGCGGTCTAACAGGGGGAGGGTTCGGCTATGGCTACACCTTC. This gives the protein CASGLTGGGFGYGYTF. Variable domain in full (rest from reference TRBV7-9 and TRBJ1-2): DTGVSQNPRHKITKRGQNVTFRCDPISEHNRLYWYRQTLGQGPEFLTYFQNEAQLEKSRLLSDRFSAERPKGSFSTLEIQRTEQGDSAMYLCASGLTGGGFGYGYTFGSGTRLTVV.

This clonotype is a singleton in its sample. The CDR3 protein is CASSVTQPNQPQHF. Written as DNA, the CDR3 is TGTGCCAGCAGTGTGACTCAACCGAATCAGCCCCAGCATTTT. This chain joins TRBV28 and TRBJ1-5; no clear D gene. Trimming left V 5 bases short and J 4 bases short, with 12 bases between. Germline assignment: CDR1 MDHEN and CDR2 SYDVKM. The CDR3 runs 14 residues.

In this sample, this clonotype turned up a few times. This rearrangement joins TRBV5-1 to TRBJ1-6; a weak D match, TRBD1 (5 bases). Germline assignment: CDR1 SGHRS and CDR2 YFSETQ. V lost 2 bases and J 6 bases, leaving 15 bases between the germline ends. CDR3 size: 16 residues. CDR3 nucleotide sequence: TGCGCCAGCAGCTTCTCCGTGGTAAGGGGTAATTCACCCCTCCACTTT. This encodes CASSFSVVRGNSPLHF.

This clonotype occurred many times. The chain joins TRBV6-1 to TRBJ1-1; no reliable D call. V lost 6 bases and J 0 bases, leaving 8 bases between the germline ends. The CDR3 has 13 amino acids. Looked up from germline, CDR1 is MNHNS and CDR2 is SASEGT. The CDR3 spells CASSSFMNTEAFF. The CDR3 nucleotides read TGTGCCAGCAGCTCCTTCATGAACACTGAAGCTTTCTTT.

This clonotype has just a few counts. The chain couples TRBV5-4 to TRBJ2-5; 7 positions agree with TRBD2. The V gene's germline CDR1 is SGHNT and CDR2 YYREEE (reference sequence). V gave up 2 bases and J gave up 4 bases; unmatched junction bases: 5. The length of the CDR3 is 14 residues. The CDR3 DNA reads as TGTGCCAGCAGCTTTGGCGGGAGAGTAGAGACCCAGTACTTC. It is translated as CASSFGGRVETQYF. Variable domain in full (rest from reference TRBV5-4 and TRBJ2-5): ETGVTQSPTHLIKTRGQQVTLRCSSQSGHNTVSWYQQALGQGPQFIFQYYREEENGRGNFPPRFSGLQFPNYSSELNVNALELDDSALYLCASSFGGRVETQYFGPGTRLLVL.

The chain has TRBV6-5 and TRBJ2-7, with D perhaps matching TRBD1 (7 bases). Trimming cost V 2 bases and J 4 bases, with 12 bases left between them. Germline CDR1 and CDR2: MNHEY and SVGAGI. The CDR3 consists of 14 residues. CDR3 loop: CASSYVEGAYEQYF. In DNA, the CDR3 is TGTGCCAGCAGTTACGTGGAGGGGGCGTACGAGCAGTACTTC.

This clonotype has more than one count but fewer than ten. The DNA for the CDR3 is TGTGCCAGCAGCTTAGAATTTGGGCAGTTCAATCAGCCCCAGCATTTT. This gives the protein CASSLEFGQFNQPQHF. This chain joins TRBV7-8 and TRBJ1-5; unclear D gene. The germline V and J ends were trimmed by 1 base and 3 bases, with 13 bases remaining between them. This CDR3 is 16 amino acids long. Per the germline V gene, CDR1 is SGHVS and CDR2 is FQNEAQ.

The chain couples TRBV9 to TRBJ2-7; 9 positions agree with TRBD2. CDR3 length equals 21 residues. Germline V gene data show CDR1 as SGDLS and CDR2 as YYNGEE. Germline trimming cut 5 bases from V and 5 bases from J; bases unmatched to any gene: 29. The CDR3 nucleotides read TGTGCCAGCAGTTACGATATGAGTGTGGGACTAGCTTTTCCGCCTCGCAACGAGCAGTACTTC. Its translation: CASSYDMSVGLAFPPRNEQYF.

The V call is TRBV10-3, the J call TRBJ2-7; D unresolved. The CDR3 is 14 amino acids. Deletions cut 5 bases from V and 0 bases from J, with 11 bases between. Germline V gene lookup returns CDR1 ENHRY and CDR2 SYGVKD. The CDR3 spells CAISQDPDSYEQYF. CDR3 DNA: TGTGCCATCAGTCAAGATCCCGACTCCTACGAGCAGTACTTC.

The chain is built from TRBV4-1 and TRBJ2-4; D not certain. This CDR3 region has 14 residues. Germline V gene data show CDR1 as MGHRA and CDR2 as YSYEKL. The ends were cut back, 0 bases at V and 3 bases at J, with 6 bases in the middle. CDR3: CASSQEEVKNIQYF. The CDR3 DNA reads TGCGCCAGCAGCCAAGAAGAGGTCAAAAACATTCAGTACTTC.

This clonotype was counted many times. CDR3 coding DNA: TGTGCCACCAAGGGGATTGAAGCTTTCTTT. Protein product: CATKGIEAFF. This chain joins TRBV28 and TRBJ1-1; the D gene is possibly TRBD1 (5 bases). Trimming took off 10 bases at V and 7 bases at J, with 10 bases between the two ends. CDR3 size: 10 residues. Germline V CDR1 and CDR2: MDHEN, SYDVKM.

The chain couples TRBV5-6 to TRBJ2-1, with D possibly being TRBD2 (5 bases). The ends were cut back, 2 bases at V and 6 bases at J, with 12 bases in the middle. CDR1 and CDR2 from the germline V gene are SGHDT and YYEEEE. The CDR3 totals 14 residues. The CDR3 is CASSFAAGPNEQFF. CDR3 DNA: TGTGCCAGCAGCTTTGCGGCGGGCCCCAATGAGCAGTTCTTC.

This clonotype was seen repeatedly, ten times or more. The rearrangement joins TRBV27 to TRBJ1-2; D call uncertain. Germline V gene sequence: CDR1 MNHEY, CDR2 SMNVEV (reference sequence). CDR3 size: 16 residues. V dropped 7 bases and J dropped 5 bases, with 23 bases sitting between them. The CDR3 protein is CASTQRSADPPYGYTF. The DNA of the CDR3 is TGTGCCAGCACTCAGAGGTCAGCCGACCCCCCTTATGGCTACACCTTC.

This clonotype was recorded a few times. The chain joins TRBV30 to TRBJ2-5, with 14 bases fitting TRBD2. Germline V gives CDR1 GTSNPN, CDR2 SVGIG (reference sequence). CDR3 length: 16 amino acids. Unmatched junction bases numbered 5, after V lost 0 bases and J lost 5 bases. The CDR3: CAWSVGTSGRWETQYF. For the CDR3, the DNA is TGTGCCTGGAGTGTCGGGACTAGCGGGAGATGGGAGACCCAGTACTTC.

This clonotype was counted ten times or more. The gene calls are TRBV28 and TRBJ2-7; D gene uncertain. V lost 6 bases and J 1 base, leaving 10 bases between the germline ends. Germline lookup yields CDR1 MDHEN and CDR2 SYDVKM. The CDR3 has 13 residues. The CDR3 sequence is CASRRRSSYEQYF. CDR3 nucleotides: TGTGCCAGCAGGAGACGTTCTTCCTACGAGCAGTACTTC.

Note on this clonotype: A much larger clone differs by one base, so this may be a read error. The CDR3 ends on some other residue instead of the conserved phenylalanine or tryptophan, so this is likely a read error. CDR3 sequence: CATQRTNQETQYL. The CDR3 DNA sequence: TGTGCCACGCAAAGGACTAACCAAGAGACCCAGTACCTC. The genes are TRBV10-3 and TRBJ2-5; perhaps TRBD2 as D (6 bases). From germline, CDR1 is ENHRY and CDR2 SYGVKD. The V end lost 10 bases, the J end lost 0 bases, and 12 bases lay between the germline ends. The CDR3 extends over 13 amino acids.

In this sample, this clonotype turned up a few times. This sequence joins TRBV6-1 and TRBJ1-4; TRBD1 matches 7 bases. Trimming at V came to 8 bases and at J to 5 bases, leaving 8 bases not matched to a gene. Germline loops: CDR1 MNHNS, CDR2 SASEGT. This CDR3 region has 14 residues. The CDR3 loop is CASLKGQLNEKLFF. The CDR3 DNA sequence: TGTGCCAGCCTTAAGGGACAGTTGAATGAAAAACTGTTTTTT.

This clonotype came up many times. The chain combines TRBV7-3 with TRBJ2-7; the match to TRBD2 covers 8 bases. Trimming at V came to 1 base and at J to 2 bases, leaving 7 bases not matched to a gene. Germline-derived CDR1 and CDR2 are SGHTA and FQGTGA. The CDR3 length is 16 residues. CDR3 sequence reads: CASSLRPRGAAYEQYF. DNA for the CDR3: TGTGCCAGCAGCTTAAGACCGCGGGGGGCAGCCTACGAGCAGTACTTC.